These 20 T cell receptor beta chains were all obtained from the same sample, sequenced in a study of beta chain features in type 1 diabetes. As every portion of the isolated RNA was reverse transcribed, the sequencing read expressed TCRB transcripts. The table came from immunoSEQ multiplex PCR; TCRdb's copy has only in-frame clones and leaves some out. This repertoire shows 300,000 to 350,000 clones, 6.5% to 10% found once; its top ten account for under 0.5%. Material for sequencing was central memory CD4+ T cells from blood. These TCRs come from a woman aged 18-29 years in good health.

This clone was detected only a few times. The chain has TRBV2 and TRBJ2-7, with D perhaps matching TRBD1 or TRBD2 (5 bases each). This CDR3 comprises 14 residues. V lost 2 bases to trimming and J lost 7 bases, with 15 bases between them. The germline gives CDR1 SNHLY, CDR2 FYNNEI. The CDR3 loop reads CASSESGTAWEQYF. The CDR3, as DNA: TGTGCCAGCAGTGAATCCGGGACCGCGTGGGAGCAGTACTTC.

V and J are TRBV27 and TRBJ2-1, with D perhaps TRBD1 (5 bases). V lost 3 bases and J lost 7, with 10 bases in between. The CDR3 is 13 residues long. CDR1 is MNHEY, CDR2 SMNVEV, per germline (reference sequence). CDR3 in amino acids: CASSFRQLNEQFF. Here the CDR3 DNA reads TGTGCCAGCAGTTTCCGACAGTTAAATGAGCAGTTCTTC.

In its sample, this clone was seen a few times. It is likely a read error: a sequence one base away is far more abundant. Other DNA sequences in the sample encode the same CDR3. This chain connects TRBV11-2 to TRBJ1-1, with 8 nucleotides matching TRBD1. The CDR3 is made up of 13 amino acids. The J segment lost 4 bases and the V segment lost 5 bases, leaving 3 bases of the junction unmatched. Per the germline V gene, CDR1 is SGHAT and CDR2 is FQNNGV. Written as DNA, the CDR3 is TGTGCCAGCAGCCTAACAGGGGGCACTGAAGCTTTCTTT. It encodes CASSLTGGTEAFF.

This clone was detected only a few times. The junction differs from germline at one of its ends, possibly a read error. The chain is built from TRBV7-9 and TRBJ2-7; 8 nucleotides align to TRBD1. The V gene's germline CDR1 is SEHNR and CDR2 FQNEAQ (reference sequence). The CDR3 loop spans 13 amino acids. The CDR3 DNA reads TGTGCCAGCAGCTTAGGGGGCCGGACAGGGCTCCGTTTC. Protein: CASSLGGRTGLRF.

V usage is TRBV2 and J usage is TRBJ1-5; perhaps TRBD1 as D (6 bases). The CDR3 totals 15 residues. V was trimmed by 5 bases and J by 4 bases, leaving 15 bases between them. Germline-derived CDR1 and CDR2 are SNHLY and FYNNEI. The CDR3 sequence: CASSLLDSDNQPQHF. The CDR3 nucleotides are TGTGCCAGCAGTCTACTGGACAGCGATAATCAGCCCCAGCATTTT.

V gene TRBV6-1 combines with J gene TRBJ2-1, with D tentatively TRBD1 (6 bases). The CDR3 totals 15 residues. V was shortened by 6 bases and J by 4 bases, with 16 bases between the two germline ends. Looked up from germline, CDR1 is MNHNS and CDR2 is SASEGT. The CDR3 bases are TGTGCCAGCAGATCCCCTGACAGGAATTACAATGAGCAGTTCTTC. Amino acids: CASRSPDRNYNEQFF.

The V gene is TRBV11-1, the J gene TRBJ2-3; no reliable D call. Trimming cost V 4 bases and J 6 bases, with 14 bases left between them. This CDR3 comprises 14 residues. From germline, CDR1 is SGHAT and CDR2 FQDESV (reference sequence). The CDR3 is CASSSNRYSDTQYF. In DNA, the CDR3 is TGTGCCAGCAGCTCGAACCGGTATTCGGATACGCAGTATTTT. The full variable domain, with the rest looked up from reference TRBV11-1 and TRBJ2-3, is EAEVAQSPRYKITEKSQAVAFWCDPISGHATLYWYRQILGQGPELLVQFQDESVVDDSQLPKDRFSAERLKGVDSTLKIQPAELGDSAMYLCASSSNRYSDTQYFGPGTRLTVL.

This chain joins TRBV5-6 and TRBJ2-7; TRBD2 matches at 9 bases. The V gene end was trimmed by 4 bases and the J gene end by 3 bases; junction bases not matched to a gene: 8. The CDR3 runs to 15 residues. Germline lookup yields CDR1 SGHDT and CDR2 YYEEEE. This CDR3 reads CASSQSLAGGYEQYF. The CDR3 DNA reads TGTGCCAGCAGCCAGTCACTAGCGGGTGGCTACGAGCAGTACTTC.

This clone appeared a few times. The rearrangement uses TRBV19 and TRBJ2-1; 10 bases line up with TRBD1. CDR3 length: 16 residues. CDR1 is LNHDA, CDR2 SQIVND, per germline (reference sequence). The trim removed 4 bases at V and 7 bases at J, leaving 10 bases unmatched. CDR3 loop: CASSTSGTGVLNEQFF. As DNA, the CDR3 is TGTGCCAGTAGTACTTCCGGGACAGGGGTTCTGAATGAGCAGTTCTTC.

This clone was counted only a few times. The chain uses TRBV2 and TRBJ2-7; 8 bases are shared with TRBD2. V gave up 7 bases and J gave up 2 bases; unmatched junction bases: 7. The CDR3 spans 14 residues. CDR1 is SNHLY and CDR2 is FYNNEI in the germline V gene. The CDR3 is CASKRERGAYEQYF. The CDR3 nucleotides read TGTGCCAGCAAGCGGGAGAGGGGGGCCTACGAGCAGTACTTC.

The CDR3 DNA sequence: TGTGCCAGCAGTTACGGGGTAGCGGCCACGGGGAACATTCAGTACTTC. Protein sequence: CASSYGVAATGNIQYF. The chain is built from TRBV6-5 and TRBJ2-4, with D perhaps TRBD2 (6 bases). The length of the CDR3 is 16 residues. Germline V CDR1 and CDR2: MNHEY, SVGAGI. V gave up 2 bases and J gave up 7 bases, with 18 bases separating them.

In this sample, this clone turned up a few times. A much larger clone differs by one base, so this may be a read error. The chain carries TRBV28 and TRBJ2-4, with a possible D match to TRBD1 (6 bases). Trimming removed 5 bases at V and 0 bases at J, with 11 bases between. The CDR3 length is 15 residues. CDR1 and CDR2 (germline): MDHEN, SYDVKM. The DNA of the CDR3 is TGTGCCAGCAGTGGACAGACACTAGCCAAAAACATTCAGTACTTC. Protein: CASSGQTLAKNIQYF.

This clone was counted between two and nine times. The chain joins TRBV6-5 to TRBJ1-2; the D is unclear. The CDR3 is 14 amino acids. V was cut by 6 bases and J by 8 bases, with 19 bases left in between. Germline values: CDR1 MNHEY, CDR2 SVGAGI. In DNA form, the CDR3 reads TGTGCCAGCAGATCGGGTTCGGGCGGCACGGGCTACACCTTC. This gives the protein CASRSGSGGTGYTF.

Only a few counts were recorded for this clone. This chain uses TRBV2 with TRBJ2-5; tentative D call: TRBD2 (5 bases). The CDR3 runs 15 residues. The germline CDR1 and CDR2 sequences are SNHLY and FYNNEI. The V end was cut by 7 bases, the J end by 2 bases, with 17 bases between. The DNA for the CDR3 is TGTGCCAGCAAGCGACCGGGATCCCAACAAGAGACCCAGTACTTC. Its translation is CASKRPGSQQETQYF. Variable domain in full (rest from reference TRBV2 and TRBJ2-5): EPEVTQTPSHQVTQMGQEVILRCVPISNHLYFYWYRQILGQKVEFLVSFYNNEISEKSEIFDDQFSVERPDGSNFTLKIRSTKLEDSAMYFCASKRPGSQQETQYFGPGTRLLVL.

The table lists this clone with many counts. The chain carries TRBV2 and TRBJ2-7, with 7 bases lining up with TRBD1. V lost 7 bases and J lost 9; bases outside the gene matches: 15. Germline loops: CDR1 SNHLY, CDR2 FYNNEI. The length of the CDR3 is 14 residues. CDR3 amino acids: CASTQASGQAWQYF. In DNA, the CDR3 is TGTGCCAGCACCCAAGCTTCCGGACAGGCCTGGCAGTACTTC.

The V and J genes are TRBV7-3 and TRBJ2-1, with a tentative D call TRBD2 (6 bases). CDR3 length: 14 amino acids. Trimming took 4 bases from V and 7 from J, leaving 14 bases between them. Per germline, CDR1 SGHTA and CDR2 FQGTGA. CDR3 region: CASSSRQGTNEQFF. DNA for the CDR3: TGTGCCAGCAGCTCGCGACAAGGGACTAATGAGCAGTTCTTC.

The table lists this clone with a few counts. The chain links TRBV5-6 to TRBJ2-7; D is ambiguous. The germline V gene encodes CDR1 SGHDT and CDR2 YYEEEE. Trimming shortened V by 0 bases and J by 2 bases, and 3 bases separated the two germline ends. The CDR3 spans 12 residues. CDR3 protein: CASSLGAYEQYF. CDR3 nucleotide sequence: TGTGCCAGCAGCTTGGGCGCCTACGAGCAGTACTTC.

The chain joins TRBV27 to TRBJ2-7, with 11 bases that match TRBD2. V dropped 2 bases and J dropped 4; count of bases not matched to a gene: 19. The CDR3 is 20 amino acids. Looked up from germline, CDR1 is MNHEY and CDR2 is SMNVEV (reference sequence). Here the CDR3 DNA reads TGTGCCAGCAGTTTAAAGTGGAGCGTTACACTAGCGGGAGATTATTACGAGCAGTACTTC. Translating it yields CASSLKWSVTLAGDYYEQYF.

This clone came up many times. This chain connects TRBV7-2 to TRBJ2-1; no firm D call. Trimming cost V 1 base and J 3 bases, with 10 bases left between them. The germline CDR1 and CDR2 sequences are SGHTA and FQGNSA. The CDR3 consists of 15 residues. CDR3 bases: TGTGCCAGCAGCTTAGGAGCCGGCAACTACAATGAGCAGTTCTTC. It is translated as CASSLGAGNYNEQFF.

V and J are TRBV7-2 and TRBJ2-5; D may be TRBD2 (6 bases). Looked up from germline, CDR1 is SGHTA and CDR2 is FQGNSA. Trimming pared 4 bases from V and 1 base from J, leaving 10 bases between. This CDR3 region has 14 residues. The CDR3 DNA sequence: TGTGCCAGCAGCTCTTACGGGGGCCAAGAGACCCAGTACTTC. Translated: CASSSYGGQETQYF.